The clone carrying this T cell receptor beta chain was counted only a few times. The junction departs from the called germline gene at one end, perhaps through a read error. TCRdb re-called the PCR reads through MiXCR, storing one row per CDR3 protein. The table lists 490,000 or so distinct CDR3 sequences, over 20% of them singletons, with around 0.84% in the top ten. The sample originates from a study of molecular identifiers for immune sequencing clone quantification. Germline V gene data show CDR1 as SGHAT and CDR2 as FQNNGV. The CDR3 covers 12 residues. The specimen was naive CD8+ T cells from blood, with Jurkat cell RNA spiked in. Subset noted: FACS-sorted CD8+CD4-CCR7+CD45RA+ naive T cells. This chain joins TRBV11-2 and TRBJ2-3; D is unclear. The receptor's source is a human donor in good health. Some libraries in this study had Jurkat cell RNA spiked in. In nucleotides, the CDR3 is TGTGCCGGCAGCACATGGAACTCCGCGCAGTATTTT. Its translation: CAGSTWNSAQYF.